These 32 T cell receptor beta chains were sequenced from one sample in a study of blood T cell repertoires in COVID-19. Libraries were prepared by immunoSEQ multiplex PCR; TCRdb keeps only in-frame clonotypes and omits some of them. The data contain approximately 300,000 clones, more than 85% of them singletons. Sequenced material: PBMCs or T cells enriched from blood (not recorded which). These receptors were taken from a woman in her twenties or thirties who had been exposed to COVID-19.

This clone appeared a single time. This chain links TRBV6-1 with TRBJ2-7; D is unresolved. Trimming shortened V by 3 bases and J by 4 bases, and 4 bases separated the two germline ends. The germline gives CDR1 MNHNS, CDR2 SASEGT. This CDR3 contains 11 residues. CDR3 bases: TGTGCCAGCAGTGACAGTTACGAGCAGTACTTC. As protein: CASSDSYEQYF.

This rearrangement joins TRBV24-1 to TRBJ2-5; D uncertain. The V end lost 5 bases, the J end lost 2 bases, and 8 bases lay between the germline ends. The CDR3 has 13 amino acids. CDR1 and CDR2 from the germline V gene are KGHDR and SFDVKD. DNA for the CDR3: TGTGCCACCAGTGGGGCAGGACAAGAGACCCAGTACTTC. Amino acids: CATSGAGQETQYF.

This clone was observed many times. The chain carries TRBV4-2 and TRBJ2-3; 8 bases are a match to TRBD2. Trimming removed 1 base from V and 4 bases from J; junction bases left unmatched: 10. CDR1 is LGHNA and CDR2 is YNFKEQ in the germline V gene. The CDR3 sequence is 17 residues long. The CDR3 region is CASSQGEFAGGSDTQYF. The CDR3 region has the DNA TGTGCCAGCAGCCAAGGTGAATTCGCGGGGGGTTCAGATACGCAGTATTTT.

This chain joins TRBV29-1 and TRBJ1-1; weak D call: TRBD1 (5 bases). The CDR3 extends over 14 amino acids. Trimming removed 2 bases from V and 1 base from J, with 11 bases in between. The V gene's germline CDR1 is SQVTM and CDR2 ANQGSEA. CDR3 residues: CSVERAGKNTEAFF. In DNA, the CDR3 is TGCAGCGTTGAAAGGGCAGGGAAGAACACTGAAGCTTTCTTT.

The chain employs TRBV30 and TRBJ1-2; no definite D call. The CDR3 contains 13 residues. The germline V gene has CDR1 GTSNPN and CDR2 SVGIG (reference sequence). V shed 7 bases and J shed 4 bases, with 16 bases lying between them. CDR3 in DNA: TGTGCCTATCATTTACAAGCAGGCTATGGCTACACCTTC. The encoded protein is CAYHLQAGYGYTF. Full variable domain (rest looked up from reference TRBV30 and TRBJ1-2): SQTIHQWPATLVQPVGSPLSLECTVEGTSNPNLYWYRQAAGRGLQLLFYSVGIGQISSEVPQNLSASRPQDRQFILSSKKLLLSDSGFYLCAYHLQAGYGYTFGSGTRLTVV.

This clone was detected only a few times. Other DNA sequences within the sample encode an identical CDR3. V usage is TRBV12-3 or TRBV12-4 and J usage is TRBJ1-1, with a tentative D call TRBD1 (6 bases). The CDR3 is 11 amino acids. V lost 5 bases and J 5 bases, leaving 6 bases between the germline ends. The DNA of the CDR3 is TGTGCCAGCAGTCAGGGGACTGAAGCTTTCTTT. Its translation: CASSQGTEAFF.

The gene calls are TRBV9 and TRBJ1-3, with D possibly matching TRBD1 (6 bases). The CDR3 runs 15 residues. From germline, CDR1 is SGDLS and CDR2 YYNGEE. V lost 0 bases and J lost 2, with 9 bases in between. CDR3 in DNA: TGTGCCAGCAGCGTAGTTGAGGGGGCTGGAAACACCATATATTTT. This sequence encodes CASSVVEGAGNTIYF.

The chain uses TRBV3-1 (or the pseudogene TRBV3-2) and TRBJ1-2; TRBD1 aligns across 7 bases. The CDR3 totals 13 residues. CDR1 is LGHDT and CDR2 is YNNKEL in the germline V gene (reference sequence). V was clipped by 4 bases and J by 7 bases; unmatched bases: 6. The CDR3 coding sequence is TGTGCCAGCAGCCGGGACAGCACGGGTGGCTACACCTTC. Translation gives CASSRDSTGGYTF.

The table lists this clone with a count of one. The CDR3 region is CSVGTATFPLGYTF. The CDR3 coding sequence is TGCAGCGTTGGGACAGCTACCTTCCCCCTTGGCTACACCTTC. The gene calls are TRBV29-1 and TRBJ1-2, with a possible D match to TRBD1 (6 bases). The germline V and J ends were trimmed by 4 bases and 7 bases, with 19 bases remaining between them. CDR3 length equals 14 residues. Germline V gene data show CDR1 as SQVTM and CDR2 as ANQGSEA.

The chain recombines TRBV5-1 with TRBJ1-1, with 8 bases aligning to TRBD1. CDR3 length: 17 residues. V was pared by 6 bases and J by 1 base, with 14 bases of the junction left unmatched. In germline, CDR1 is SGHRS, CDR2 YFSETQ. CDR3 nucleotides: TGCGCCAGCATCCCTAGACCTGGACAGGGCGGGAACACTGAAGCTTTCTTT. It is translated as CASIPRPGQGGNTEAFF.

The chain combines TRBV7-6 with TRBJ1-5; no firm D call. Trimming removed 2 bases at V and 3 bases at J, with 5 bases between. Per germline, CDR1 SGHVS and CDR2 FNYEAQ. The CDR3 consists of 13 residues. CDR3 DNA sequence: TGTGCCAGCAGCTTACAGAACAATCAGCCCCAGCATTTT. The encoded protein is CASSLQNNQPQHF.

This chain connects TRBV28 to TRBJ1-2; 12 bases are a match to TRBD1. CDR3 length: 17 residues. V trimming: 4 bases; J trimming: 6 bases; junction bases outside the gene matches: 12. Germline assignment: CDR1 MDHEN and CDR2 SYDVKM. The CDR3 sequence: CASSSSGTGGELDGYTF. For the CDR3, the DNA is TGTGCCAGCAGTTCTTCCGGGACAGGGGGCGAACTGGATGGCTACACCTTC.

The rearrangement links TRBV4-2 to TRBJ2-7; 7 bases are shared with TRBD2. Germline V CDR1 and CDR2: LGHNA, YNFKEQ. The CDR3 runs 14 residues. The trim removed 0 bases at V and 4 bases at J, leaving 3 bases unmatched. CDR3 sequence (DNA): TGTGCCAGCAGCCAAGAGGGGGGGGATTACGAGCAGTACTTC. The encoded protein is CASSQEGGDYEQYF.

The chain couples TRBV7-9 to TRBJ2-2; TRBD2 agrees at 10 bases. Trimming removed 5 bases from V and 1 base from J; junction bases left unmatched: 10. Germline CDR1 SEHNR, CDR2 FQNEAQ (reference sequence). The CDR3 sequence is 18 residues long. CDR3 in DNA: TGTGCCAGCAGCCCCCGGAGTAGCGGGGGGCGGAACACCGGGGAGCTGTTTTTT. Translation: CASSPRSSGGRNTGELFF.

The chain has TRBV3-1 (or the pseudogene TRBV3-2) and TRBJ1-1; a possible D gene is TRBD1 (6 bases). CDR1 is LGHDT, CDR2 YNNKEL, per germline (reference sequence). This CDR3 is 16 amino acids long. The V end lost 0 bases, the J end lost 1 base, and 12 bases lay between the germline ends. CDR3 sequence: CASSQDSLDRNTEAFF. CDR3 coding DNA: TGTGCCAGCAGCCAAGATAGTCTGGACAGGAACACTGAAGCTTTCTTT.

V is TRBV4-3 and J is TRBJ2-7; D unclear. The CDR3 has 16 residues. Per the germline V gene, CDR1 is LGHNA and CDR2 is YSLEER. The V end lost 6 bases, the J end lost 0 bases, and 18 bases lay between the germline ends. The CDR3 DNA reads TGCGCCAGCAGTCTTCGCCTCAGGATACACTCCTACGAGCAGTACTTC. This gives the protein CASSLRLRIHSYEQYF.

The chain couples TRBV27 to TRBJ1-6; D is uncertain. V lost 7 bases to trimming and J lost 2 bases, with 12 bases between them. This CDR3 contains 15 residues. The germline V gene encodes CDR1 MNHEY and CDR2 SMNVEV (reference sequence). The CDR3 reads CASTAIGAYNSPLHF. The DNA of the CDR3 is TGTGCCAGCACGGCCATCGGGGCCTATAATTCACCCCTCCACTTT.

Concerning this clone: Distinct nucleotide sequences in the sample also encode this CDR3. CDR3 nucleotides: TGTGCCAGCAGCCTGACAGGAGGCTACGAGCAGTACTTC. Amino acids: CASSLTGGYEQYF. The chain recombines TRBV5-4 with TRBJ2-7; possibly TRBD1 for D (6 bases). V was trimmed by 4 bases and J by 3 bases, leaving 11 bases between them. CDR1 is SGHNT, CDR2 YYREEE, per germline (reference sequence). This CDR3 has 13 amino acids.

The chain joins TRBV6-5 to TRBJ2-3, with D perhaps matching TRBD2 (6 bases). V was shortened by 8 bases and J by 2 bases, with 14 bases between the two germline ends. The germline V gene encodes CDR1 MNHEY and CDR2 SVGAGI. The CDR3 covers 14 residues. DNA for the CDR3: TGTGCCAGCCTCTGGCGGGGTCCCACAGATACGCAGTATTTT. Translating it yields CASLWRGPTDTQYF.

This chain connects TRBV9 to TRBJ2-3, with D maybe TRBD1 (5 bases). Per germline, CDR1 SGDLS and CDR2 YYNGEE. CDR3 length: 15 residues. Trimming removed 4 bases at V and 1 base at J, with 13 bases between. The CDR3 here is CASSPRSRGTDTQYF. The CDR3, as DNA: TGTGCCAGCAGCCCCCGAAGCAGGGGCACAGATACGCAGTATTTT.

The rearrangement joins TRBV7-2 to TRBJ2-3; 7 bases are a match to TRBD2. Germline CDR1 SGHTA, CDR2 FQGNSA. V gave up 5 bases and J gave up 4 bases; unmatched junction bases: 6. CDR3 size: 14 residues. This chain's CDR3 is CASSIISGPDTQYF. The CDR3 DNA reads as TGTGCCAGCAGCATCATTAGCGGGCCAGATACGCAGTATTTT.

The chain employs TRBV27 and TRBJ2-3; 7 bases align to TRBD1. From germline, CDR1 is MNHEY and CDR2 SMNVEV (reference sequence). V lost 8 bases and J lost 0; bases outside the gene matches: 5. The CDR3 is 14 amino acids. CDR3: CASSDRVSTDTQYF. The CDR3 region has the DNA TGTGCCAGCTCTGACAGGGTTAGCACAGATACGCAGTATTTT.

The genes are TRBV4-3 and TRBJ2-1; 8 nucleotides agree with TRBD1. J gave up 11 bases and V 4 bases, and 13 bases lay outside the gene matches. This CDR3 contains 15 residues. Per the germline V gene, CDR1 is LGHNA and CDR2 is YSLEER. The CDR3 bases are TGCGCCAGCAGCCGTGGACCCCTACAGGGGGAGAAGCAGTTCTTC. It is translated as CASSRGPLQGEKQFF.

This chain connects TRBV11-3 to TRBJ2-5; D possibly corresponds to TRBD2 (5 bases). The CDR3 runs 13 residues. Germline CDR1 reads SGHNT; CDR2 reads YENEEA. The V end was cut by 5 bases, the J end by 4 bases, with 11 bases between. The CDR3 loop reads CASSPRTGETQYF. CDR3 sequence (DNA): TGTGCCAGCAGCCCGCGGACTGGAGAGACCCAGTACTTC.

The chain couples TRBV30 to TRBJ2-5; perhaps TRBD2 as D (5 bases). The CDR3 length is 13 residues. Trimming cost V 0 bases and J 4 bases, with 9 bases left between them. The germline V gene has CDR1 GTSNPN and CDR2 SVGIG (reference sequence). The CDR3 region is CAWSVRGRETQYF. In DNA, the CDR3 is TGTGCCTGGAGTGTACGAGGGAGAGAGACCCAGTACTTC.

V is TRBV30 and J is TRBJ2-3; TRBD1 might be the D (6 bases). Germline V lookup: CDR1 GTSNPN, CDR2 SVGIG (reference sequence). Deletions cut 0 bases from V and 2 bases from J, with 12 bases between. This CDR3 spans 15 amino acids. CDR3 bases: TGTGCCTGGAGTGTACAGGGTAGTCCCACAGATACGCAGTATTTT. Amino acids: CAWSVQGSPTDTQYF.

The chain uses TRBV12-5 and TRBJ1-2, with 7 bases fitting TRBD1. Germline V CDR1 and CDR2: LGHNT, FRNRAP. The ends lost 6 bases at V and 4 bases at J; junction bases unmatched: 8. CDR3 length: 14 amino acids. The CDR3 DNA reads TGTGCTAGTGGACTAGGGGGCCGCCCCTATGGCTACACCTTC. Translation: CASGLGGRPYGYTF.

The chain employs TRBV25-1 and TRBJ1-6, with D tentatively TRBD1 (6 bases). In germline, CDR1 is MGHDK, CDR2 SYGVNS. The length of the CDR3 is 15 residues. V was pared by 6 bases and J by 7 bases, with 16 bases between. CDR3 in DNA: TGTGCCAGCAGGGACAGCGGGACGGGAAATTCACCCCTCCACTTT. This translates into CASRDSGTGNSPLHF.

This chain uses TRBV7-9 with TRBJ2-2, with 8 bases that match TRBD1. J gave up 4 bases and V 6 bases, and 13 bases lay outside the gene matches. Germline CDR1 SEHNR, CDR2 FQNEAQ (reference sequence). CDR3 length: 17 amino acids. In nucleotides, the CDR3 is TGTGCCAGCAGGGCGGCGCCGGGACAGGCTTTCACCGGGGAGCTGTTTTTT. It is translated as CASRAAPGQAFTGELFF.

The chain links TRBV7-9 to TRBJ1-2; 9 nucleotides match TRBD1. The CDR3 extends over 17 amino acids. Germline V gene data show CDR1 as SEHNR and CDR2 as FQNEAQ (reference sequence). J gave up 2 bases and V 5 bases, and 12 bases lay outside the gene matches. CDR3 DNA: TGTGCCAGCAGCAGAGCAGGACAGGGGAGGGCAAACTATGGCTACACCTTC. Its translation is CASSRAGQGRANYGYTF.

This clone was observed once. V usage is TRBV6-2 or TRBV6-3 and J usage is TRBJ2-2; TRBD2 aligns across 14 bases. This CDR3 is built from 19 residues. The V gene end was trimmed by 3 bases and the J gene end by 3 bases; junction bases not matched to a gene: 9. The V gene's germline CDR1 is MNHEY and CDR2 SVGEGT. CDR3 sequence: CASSYPGTSGGRYTGELFF. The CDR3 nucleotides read TGTGCCAGCAGTTATCCCGGGACTAGCGGGGGACGATACACCGGGGAGCTGTTTTTT.

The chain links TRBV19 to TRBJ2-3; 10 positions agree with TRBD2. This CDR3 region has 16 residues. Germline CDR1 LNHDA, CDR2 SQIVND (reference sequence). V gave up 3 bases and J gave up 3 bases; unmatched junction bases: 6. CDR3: CASSISSGGATDTQYF. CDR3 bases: TGTGCCAGTAGTATCTCCAGCGGGGGGGCAACAGATACGCAGTATTTT.